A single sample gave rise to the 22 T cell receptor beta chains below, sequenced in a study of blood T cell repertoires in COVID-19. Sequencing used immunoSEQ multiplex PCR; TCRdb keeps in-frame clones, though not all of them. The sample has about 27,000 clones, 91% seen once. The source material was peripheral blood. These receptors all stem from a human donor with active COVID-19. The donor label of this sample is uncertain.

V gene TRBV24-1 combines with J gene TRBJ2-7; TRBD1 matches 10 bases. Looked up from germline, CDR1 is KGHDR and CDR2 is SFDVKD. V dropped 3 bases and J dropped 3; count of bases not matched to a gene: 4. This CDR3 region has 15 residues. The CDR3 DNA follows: TGTGCCACCAGTGATGACAGGGGGCCCAACTACGAGCAGTACTTC. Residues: CATSDDRGPNYEQYF.

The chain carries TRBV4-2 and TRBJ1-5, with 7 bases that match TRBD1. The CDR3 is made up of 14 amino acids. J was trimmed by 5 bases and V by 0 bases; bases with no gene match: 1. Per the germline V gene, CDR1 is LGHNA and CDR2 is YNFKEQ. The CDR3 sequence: CASSQDQGDQPQHF. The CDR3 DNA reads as TGTGCCAGCAGCCAAGATCAGGGGGATCAGCCCCAGCATTTT.

The CDR3 nucleotides read TGTGCCAGCAGCTTAGCTAGGGGGTCCTACGAGCAGTACTTC. It codes for CASSLARGSYEQYF. V gene TRBV11-2 combines with J gene TRBJ2-7, with a possible D match to TRBD1 (6 bases). Per the germline V gene, CDR1 is SGHAT and CDR2 is FQNNGV. V lost 1 base, J lost 1 base, and 8 bases lay in between. The CDR3 is 14 amino acids.

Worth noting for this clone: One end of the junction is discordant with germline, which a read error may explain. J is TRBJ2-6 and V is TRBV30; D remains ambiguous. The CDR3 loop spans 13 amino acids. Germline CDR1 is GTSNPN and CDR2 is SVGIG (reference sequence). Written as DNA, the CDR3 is TGTGCCTGGAGTCCCTCTGGCGCCAACGTCCTGACTTTC. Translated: CAWSPSGANVLTF.

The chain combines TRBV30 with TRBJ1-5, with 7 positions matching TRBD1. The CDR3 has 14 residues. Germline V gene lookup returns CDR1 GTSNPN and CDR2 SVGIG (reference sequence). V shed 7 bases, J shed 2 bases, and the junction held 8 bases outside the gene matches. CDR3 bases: TGTGCCTACCAACAGGGGTCGGGCAATCAGCCCCAGCATTTT. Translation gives CAYQQGSGNQPQHF.

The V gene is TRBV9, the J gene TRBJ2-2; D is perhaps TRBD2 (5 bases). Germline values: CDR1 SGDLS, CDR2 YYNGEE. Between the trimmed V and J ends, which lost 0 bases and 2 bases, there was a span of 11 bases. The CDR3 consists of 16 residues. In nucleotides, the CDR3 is TGTGCCAGCAGCGTAGCTACGGGGTCTAACACCGGGGAGCTGTTTTTT. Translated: CASSVATGSNTGELFF.

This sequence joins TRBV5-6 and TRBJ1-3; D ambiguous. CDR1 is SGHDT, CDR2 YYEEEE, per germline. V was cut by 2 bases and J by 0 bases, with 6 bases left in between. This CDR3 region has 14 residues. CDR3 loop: CASSFQRSGNTIYF. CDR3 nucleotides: TGTGCCAGCAGCTTTCAGCGCTCTGGAAACACCATATATTTT.

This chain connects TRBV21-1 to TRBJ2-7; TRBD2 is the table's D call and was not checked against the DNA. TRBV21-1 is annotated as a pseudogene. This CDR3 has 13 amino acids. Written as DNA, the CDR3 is TGTGCCAGCCCCATACGGAGATCCGACGAGCAGTACTTC. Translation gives CASPIRRSDEQYF.

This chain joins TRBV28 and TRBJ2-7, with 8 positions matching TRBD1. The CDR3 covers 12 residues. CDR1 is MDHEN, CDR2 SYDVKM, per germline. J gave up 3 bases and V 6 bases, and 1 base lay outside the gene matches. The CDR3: CASRDRVYEQYF. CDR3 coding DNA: TGTGCCAGCAGGGACAGGGTCTACGAGCAGTACTTC. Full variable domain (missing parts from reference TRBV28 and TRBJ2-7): DVKVTQSSRYLVKRTGEKVFLECVQDMDHENMFWYRQDPGLGLRLIYFSYDVKMKEKGDIPEGYSVSREKKERFSLILESASTNQTSMYLCASRDRVYEQYFGPGTRLTVT.

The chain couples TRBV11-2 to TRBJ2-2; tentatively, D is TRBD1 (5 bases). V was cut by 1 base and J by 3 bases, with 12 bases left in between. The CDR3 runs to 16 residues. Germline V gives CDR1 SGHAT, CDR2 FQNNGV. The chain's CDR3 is CASSLGGWGDTGELFF. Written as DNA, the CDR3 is TGTGCCAGCAGCTTAGGGGGCTGGGGTGACACCGGGGAGCTGTTTTTT.

The CDR3 sequence is CASSWGQTGFTDTQYF. The CDR3 DNA is TGTGCCAGCAGCTGGGGGCAGACAGGATTCACAGATACGCAGTATTTT. This chain joins TRBV7-9 and TRBJ2-3; possibly TRBD1 for D (6 bases). The CDR3 totals 16 residues. V was shortened by 4 bases and J by 2 bases, with 16 bases between the two germline ends. The germline V gene has CDR1 SEHNR and CDR2 FQNEAQ (reference sequence).

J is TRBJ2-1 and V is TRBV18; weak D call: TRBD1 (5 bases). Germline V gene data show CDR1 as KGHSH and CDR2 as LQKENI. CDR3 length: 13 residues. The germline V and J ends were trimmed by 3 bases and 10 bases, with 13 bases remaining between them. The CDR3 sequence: CASSPDVAGEQFF. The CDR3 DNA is TGTGCCAGCTCACCCGACGTAGCAGGGGAGCAGTTCTTC.

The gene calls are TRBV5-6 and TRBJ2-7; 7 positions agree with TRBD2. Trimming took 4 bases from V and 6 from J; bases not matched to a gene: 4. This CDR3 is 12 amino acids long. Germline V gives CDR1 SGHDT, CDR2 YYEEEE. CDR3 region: CASSAGRSEQYF. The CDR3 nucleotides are TGTGCCAGCAGCGCCGGGAGGAGCGAGCAGTACTTC.

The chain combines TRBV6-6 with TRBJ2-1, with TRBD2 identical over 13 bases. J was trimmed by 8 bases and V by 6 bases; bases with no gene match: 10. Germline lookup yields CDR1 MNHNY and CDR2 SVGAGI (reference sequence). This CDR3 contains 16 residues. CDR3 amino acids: CASSRTSGRVLDEQFF. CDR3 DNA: TGTGCCAGCAGCAGGACTAGCGGGAGAGTCTTGGATGAGCAGTTCTTC.

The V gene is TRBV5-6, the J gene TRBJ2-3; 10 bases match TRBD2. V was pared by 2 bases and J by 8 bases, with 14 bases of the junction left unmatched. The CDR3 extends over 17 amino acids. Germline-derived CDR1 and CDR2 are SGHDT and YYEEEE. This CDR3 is CASSLELAGPVDGTQYF. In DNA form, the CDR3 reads TGTGCCAGCAGCTTAGAACTAGCGGGGCCGGTGGACGGTACGCAGTATTTT.

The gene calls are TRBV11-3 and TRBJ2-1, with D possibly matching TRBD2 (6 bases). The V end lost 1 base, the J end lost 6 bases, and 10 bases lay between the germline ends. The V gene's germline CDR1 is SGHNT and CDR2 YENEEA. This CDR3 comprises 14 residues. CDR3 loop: CASSLGGVSNEQFF. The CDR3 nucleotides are TGTGCCAGCAGCTTAGGGGGGGTGAGCAATGAGCAGTTCTTC.

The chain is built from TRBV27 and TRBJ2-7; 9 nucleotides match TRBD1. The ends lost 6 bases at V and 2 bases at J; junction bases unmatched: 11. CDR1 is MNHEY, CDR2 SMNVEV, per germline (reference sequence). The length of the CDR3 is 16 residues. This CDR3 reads CASRSPDRDRAYEQYF. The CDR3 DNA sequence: TGTGCCAGCAGGAGTCCGGACCGGGACAGGGCCTACGAGCAGTACTTC.

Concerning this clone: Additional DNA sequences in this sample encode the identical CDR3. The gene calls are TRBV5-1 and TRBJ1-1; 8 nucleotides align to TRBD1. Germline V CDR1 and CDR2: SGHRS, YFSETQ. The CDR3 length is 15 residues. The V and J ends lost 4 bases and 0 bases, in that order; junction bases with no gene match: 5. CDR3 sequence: CASSLDRGLNTEAFF. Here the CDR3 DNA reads TGCGCCAGCAGCCTCGACAGGGGCCTGAACACTGAAGCTTTCTTT.

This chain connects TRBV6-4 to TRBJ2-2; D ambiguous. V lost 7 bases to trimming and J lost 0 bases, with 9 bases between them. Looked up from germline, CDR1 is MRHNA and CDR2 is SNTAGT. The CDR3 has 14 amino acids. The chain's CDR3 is CASKHPSNTGELFF. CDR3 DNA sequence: TGTGCCAGCAAACATCCCTCGAACACCGGGGAGCTGTTTTTT.

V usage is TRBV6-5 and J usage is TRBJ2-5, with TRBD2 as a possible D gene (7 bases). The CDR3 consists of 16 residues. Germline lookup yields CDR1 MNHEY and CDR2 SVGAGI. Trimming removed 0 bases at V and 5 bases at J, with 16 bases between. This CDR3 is CASSYSGGAFEETQYF. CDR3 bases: TGTGCCAGCAGTTACTCTGGGGGGGCCTTCGAGGAGACCCAGTACTTC.

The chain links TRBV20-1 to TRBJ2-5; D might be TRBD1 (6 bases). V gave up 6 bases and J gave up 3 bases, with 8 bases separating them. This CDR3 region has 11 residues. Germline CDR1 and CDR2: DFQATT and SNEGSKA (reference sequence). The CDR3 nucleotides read TGCAGTGCCCACAGGGAAGAGACCCAGTACTTC. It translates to CSAHREETQYF.

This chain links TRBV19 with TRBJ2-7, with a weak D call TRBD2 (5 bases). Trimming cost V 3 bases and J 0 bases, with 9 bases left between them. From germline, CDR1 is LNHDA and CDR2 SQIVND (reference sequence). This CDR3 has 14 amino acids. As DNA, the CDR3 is TGTGCCAGTAGTATGGGGAGTCTCTCCTACGAGCAGTACTTC. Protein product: CASSMGSLSYEQYF.